Following are 9 T cell receptor beta chains from one sample sequenced in a study of tumour-infiltrating T cells in Burkitt lymphoma. Clones were read by immunoSEQ multiplex PCR, and TCRdb kept only the in-frame ones, dropping some. The sample contains over 1,500 clones, roughly 17% of which appear only once. Input material: tumor tissue. Source of these receptors: a human donor with diffuse large B-cell lymphoma.

V usage is TRBV11-3 and J usage is TRBJ2-2; D is ambiguous. This CDR3 comprises 14 residues. Germline CDR1 is SGHNT and CDR2 is YENEEA. Trimming shortened V by 0 bases and J by 4 bases, and 6 bases separated the two germline ends. The CDR3, as DNA: TGTGCCAGCAGCTTAGACACAGTCACCGGGGAGCTGTTTTTT. It encodes CASSLDTVTGELFF.

In this sample, this clone turned up a few times. The gene calls are TRBV30 and TRBJ1-5, with a tentative D call TRBD1 (6 bases). The germline CDR1 and CDR2 sequences are GTSNPN and SVGIG (reference sequence). The germline V and J ends were trimmed by 8 bases and 6 bases, with 14 bases remaining between them. CDR3 size: 12 residues. Here the CDR3 DNA reads TGTGCCAGACAGGCGGGGGTTCAGCCCCAGCATTTT. Its translation is CARQAGVQPQHF.

J is TRBJ2-7 and V is TRBV7-9; D is unresolved. The germline CDR1 and CDR2 sequences are SEHNR and FQNEAQ (reference sequence). V gave up 3 bases and J gave up 2 bases, with 8 bases separating them. There are 13 residues in the CDR3. The CDR3 loop reads CASSFPGAYEQYF. Here the CDR3 DNA reads TGTGCCAGCAGCTTTCCCGGTGCCTACGAGCAGTACTTC.

The V call is TRBV6-1, the J call TRBJ1-1, with D hard to call. The CDR3 runs to 11 residues. Trimming removed 6 bases at V and 1 base at J, with 3 bases between. The germline CDR1 and CDR2 sequences are MNHNS and SASEGT. CDR3 amino acids: CASSPNTEAFF. As DNA, the CDR3 is TGTGCCAGCAGCCCGAACACTGAAGCTTTCTTT.

The chain recombines TRBV27 with TRBJ2-5; possible D gene TRBD2, 7 bases. The length of the CDR3 is 15 residues. CDR1 is MNHEY, CDR2 SMNVEV, per germline (reference sequence). The V gene lost 4 bases and the J gene lost 1 base, with 13 bases spanning the gap. The CDR3 here is CASSSAGGPQETQYF. The CDR3, as DNA: TGTGCCAGCAGTTCTGCCGGGGGGCCCCAAGAGACCCAGTACTTC.

This clone was seen more than once but under ten times. V usage is TRBV6-5 and J usage is TRBJ2-5; D not certain. The CDR3 has 11 residues. In germline, CDR1 is MNHEY, CDR2 SVGAGI. V was trimmed by 7 bases and J by 4 bases, leaving 7 bases between them. The CDR3 region is CASTLAETQYF. The CDR3 DNA follows: TGTGCCAGCACCCTCGCAGAGACCCAGTACTTC.

The V call is TRBV11-2, the J call TRBJ1-2; TRBD1 aligns across 10 bases. CDR1 and CDR2 from the germline V gene are SGHAT and FQNNGV. The CDR3 runs 15 residues. Trimming at V came to 0 bases and at J to 8 bases, leaving 6 bases not matched to a gene. This CDR3 reads CASSLDLTGGAGYTF. The CDR3 DNA reads TGTGCCAGCAGCTTAGATCTGACAGGGGGCGCGGGCTACACCTTC.

The V call is TRBV11-2, the J call TRBJ1-3; D uncertain. The CDR3 sequence is 16 residues long. The V end lost 1 base, the J end lost 0 bases, and 10 bases lay between the germline ends. Germline V gene lookup returns CDR1 SGHAT and CDR2 FQNNGV. The CDR3 loop is CASSLGRRFSGNTIYF. CDR3 in DNA: TGTGCCAGCAGCTTAGGCCGCCGCTTCTCTGGAAACACCATATATTTT.

The rearrangement joins TRBV2 to TRBJ2-1; possibly TRBD1 for D (6 bases). Trimming took 3 bases from V and 8 from J, leaving 14 bases between them. The V gene's germline CDR1 is SNHLY and CDR2 FYNNEI. The CDR3 is made up of 14 amino acids. This chain's CDR3 is CASSDGRGWDEQFF. CDR3 nucleotide sequence: TGTGCCAGCAGTGATGGCAGGGGATGGGATGAGCAGTTCTTC.